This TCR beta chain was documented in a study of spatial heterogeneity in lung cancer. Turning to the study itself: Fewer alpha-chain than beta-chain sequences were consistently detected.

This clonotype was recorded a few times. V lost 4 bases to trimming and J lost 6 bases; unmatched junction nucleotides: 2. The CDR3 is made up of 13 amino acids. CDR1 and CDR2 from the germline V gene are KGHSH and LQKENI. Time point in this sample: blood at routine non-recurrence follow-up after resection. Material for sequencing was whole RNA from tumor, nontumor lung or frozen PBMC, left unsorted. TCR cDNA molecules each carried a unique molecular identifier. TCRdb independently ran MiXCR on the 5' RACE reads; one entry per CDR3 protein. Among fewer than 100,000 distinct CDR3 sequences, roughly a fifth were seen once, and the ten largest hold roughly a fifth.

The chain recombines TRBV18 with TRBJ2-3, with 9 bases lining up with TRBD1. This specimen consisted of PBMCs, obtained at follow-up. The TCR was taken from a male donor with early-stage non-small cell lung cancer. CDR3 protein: CASSRTGVDTQYF. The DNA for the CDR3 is TGTGCCAGCTCACGGACAGGGGTGGATACGCAGTATTTT. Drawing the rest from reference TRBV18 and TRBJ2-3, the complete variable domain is NAGVMQNPRHLVRRRGQEARLRCSPMKGHSHVYWYRQLPEEGLKFMVYLQKENIIDESGMPKERFSAEFPKEGPSILRIQQVVRGDSAAYFCASSRTGVDTQYFGPGTRLTVL.